Each of the 28 T cell receptor beta chains below was sequenced from the same sample in a study of T cell responses to AZD1222 COVID-19 vaccine. Some clones are missing from TCRdb's copy, which holds only in-frame ones; the method was immunoSEQ multiplex PCR. The sample consists of some 110,000 clones, around 90% of them appearing once. This material consisted of peripheral blood, taken on day 0 of AZD1222 vaccination. The receptors were sampled from an adult in good health.

V and J are TRBV7-8 and TRBJ1-1; 7 bases agree with TRBD1. The CDR3 totals 13 residues. CDR1 and CDR2 from the germline V gene are SGHVS and FQNEAQ. With 3 bases clipped from V and 11 bases from J, the junction kept 9 bases outside the gene matches. The CDR3 DNA sequence: TGTGCCAGCAGCTTCGGGACAGCCGAGCGGGCTTTCTTT. It specifies CASSFGTAERAFF.

The chain links TRBV5-1 to TRBJ1-1; possible D gene TRBD1, 5 bases. Germline V gene data show CDR1 as SGHRS and CDR2 as YFSETQ. Trimming removed 0 bases at V and 0 bases at J, with 12 bases between. This CDR3 is built from 16 residues. CDR3 DNA: TGCGCCAGCAGCTTGGGGGGCGTCTACATGAACACTGAAGCTTTCTTT. Protein product: CASSLGGVYMNTEAFF.

In this sample, this clone turned up once. This chain uses TRBV7-2 with TRBJ2-7; 10 bases fit TRBD1. After removal of 1 base from V and 7 bases from J, the junction contained 7 bases not matched to a gene. CDR1 and CDR2 (germline): SGHTA, FQGNSA. The CDR3 contains 15 residues. Here the CDR3 reads CASSLGGTGVREQYF. CDR3 in DNA: TGTGCCAGCAGCTTAGGAGGGACAGGGGTACGAGAGCAGTACTTC.

This clone appeared a single time. The chain is built from TRBV10-2 and TRBJ1-2; D perhaps matches TRBD1 (6 bases). This CDR3 region has 16 residues. The germline gives CDR1 WSHSY, CDR2 SAAADI. V shed 7 bases and J shed 4 bases, with 22 bases lying between them. In DNA, the CDR3 is TGCGCCAGCATGGGGGCAGGGCCCCCTTCGATCTATGGCTACACCTTC. Amino acids: CASMGAGPPSIYGYTF.

V gene TRBV5-1 combines with J gene TRBJ1-2, with D tentatively TRBD1 (5 bases). V was trimmed by 4 bases and J by 3 bases, leaving 16 bases between them. Germline CDR1 and CDR2: SGHRS and YFSETQ. This CDR3 has 15 amino acids. The DNA of the CDR3 is TGCGCCAGCAGCCCAGGGTCTAACGCGGACTATGGCTACACCTTC. Its protein product is CASSPGSNADYGYTF.

This clone is categorized as medium-sized (0.01 to 0.1%). The rearrangement links TRBV24-1 to TRBJ2-7; D not certain. The germline CDR1 and CDR2 sequences are KGHDR and SFDVKD. This CDR3 has 16 residues. V dropped 6 bases and J dropped 0 bases, with 17 bases sitting between them. CDR3 in DNA: TGTGCCACCAGTCGAATTAACTTATACCCCTCCTACGAGCAGTACTTC. It yields the protein CATSRINLYPSYEQYF.

V is TRBV28 and J is TRBJ2-7; 9 positions match TRBD1. V was pared by 5 bases and J by 2 bases, with 7 bases of the junction left unmatched. The V gene's germline CDR1 is MDHEN and CDR2 SYDVKM. The CDR3 is 15 residues long. The CDR3 is CASSPPGQGPYEQYF. DNA of the CDR3: TGTGCCAGCAGTCCCCCGGGACAGGGTCCCTACGAGCAGTACTTC.

The chain recombines TRBV18 with TRBJ2-1, with D perhaps matching TRBD2 (6 bases). Trimming removed 5 bases from V and 5 bases from J, with 19 bases in between. The CDR3 is 16 amino acids. Germline-derived CDR1 and CDR2 are KGHSH and LQKENI. The CDR3 is CASSTLGGGFNNEQFF. The CDR3 nucleotides are TGTGCCAGCTCAACCCTCGGGGGAGGATTTAACAATGAGCAGTTCTTC.

The V and J genes are TRBV3-1 (or the pseudogene TRBV3-2) and TRBJ1-1, with D uncertain. The germline V and J ends were trimmed by 0 bases and 4 bases, with 9 bases remaining between them. CDR1 is LGHDT, CDR2 YNNKEL, per germline (reference sequence). The CDR3 extends over 14 amino acids. CDR3 protein: CASSQDRRGTEAFF. Here the CDR3 DNA reads TGTGCCAGCAGCCAAGATAGGCGTGGCACTGAAGCTTTCTTT.

The chain links TRBV7-9 to TRBJ1-1; 12 bases match TRBD1. V gave up 4 bases and J gave up 3 bases; unmatched junction bases: 6. This CDR3 region has 16 residues. Germline CDR1 and CDR2: SEHNR and FQNEAQ (reference sequence). CDR3: CASSWGQGARDTEAFF. In nucleotides, the CDR3 is TGTGCCAGCAGCTGGGGACAGGGGGCGAGAGACACTGAAGCTTTCTTT.

The chain employs TRBV4-2 and TRBJ2-5; tentative D call: TRBD1 (6 bases). CDR3 length: 15 residues. Germline V gene lookup returns CDR1 LGHNA and CDR2 YNFKEQ. Trimming left V 0 bases short and J 5 bases short, with 13 bases between. CDR3 residues: CASSQDLGARETQYF. CDR3 bases: TGTGCCAGCAGCCAAGACTTGGGGGCGAGGGAGACCCAGTACTTC.

This rearrangement joins TRBV7-9 to TRBJ2-5; D is uncertain. Germline CDR1 SEHNR, CDR2 FQNEAQ (reference sequence). V was shortened by 5 bases and J by 5 bases, with 9 bases between the two germline ends. The CDR3 sequence is 12 residues long. In DNA form, the CDR3 reads TGTGCCAGCAGCCTCCTCCCGGAGACCCAGTACTTC. The encoded protein is CASSLLPETQYF.

The chain combines TRBV2 with TRBJ1-6; 8 bases map to TRBD1. The CDR3 runs 15 residues. J was trimmed by 10 bases and V by 5 bases; bases with no gene match: 10. CDR1 SNHLY and CDR2 FYNNEI come from the germline V gene. The CDR3 protein is CASSFGQGEGSPLHF. The CDR3 nucleotides are TGTGCCAGCAGTTTCGGACAGGGAGAAGGCTCACCCCTCCACTTT.

The J gene is TRBJ1-2, the V gene TRBV29-1, with D possibly matching TRBD1 (6 bases). CDR1 and CDR2 from the germline V gene are SQVTM and ANQGSEA. This CDR3 contains 11 residues. V was shortened by 6 bases and J by 3 bases, with 8 bases between the two germline ends. Written as DNA, the CDR3 is TGCAGCGTAACAGGGCACTATGGCTACACCTTC. Translation: CSVTGHYGYTF.

This chain connects TRBV7-3 to TRBJ2-1; D is unresolved. V lost 5 bases and J lost 7, with 15 bases in between. CDR1 is SGHTA and CDR2 is FQGTGA in the germline V gene. The CDR3 spans 14 residues. The CDR3 nucleotides read TGTGCCAGCAGCGCCCTCATGGGCGTGAATGAGCAGTTCTTC. The encoded protein is CASSALMGVNEQFF.

The V gene is TRBV5-1, the J gene TRBJ2-7; D might be TRBD1 (6 bases). Germline CDR1 and CDR2: SGHRS and YFSETQ. V was trimmed by 4 bases and J by 2 bases, leaving 13 bases between them. The CDR3 has 14 amino acids. The CDR3 DNA reads TGCGCCAGCAGCCTCACAGGGCCCGCCTACGAGCAGTACTTC. It yields the protein CASSLTGPAYEQYF.

The chain links TRBV15 to TRBJ1-3; D gene unclear. V gave up 0 bases and J gave up 2 bases, with 8 bases separating them. The germline gives CDR1 LNHNV, CDR2 YYDKDF (reference sequence). This CDR3 comprises 15 residues. Here the CDR3 reads CATSRDSVAGNTIYF. CDR3 DNA: TGTGCCACCAGCAGAGATTCAGTAGCTGGAAACACCATATATTTT.

This sequence joins TRBV3-1 (or the pseudogene TRBV3-2) and TRBJ2-3; 10 bases fit TRBD2. Germline CDR1 and CDR2: LGHDT and YNNKEL (reference sequence). The CDR3 has 14 residues. The trim removed 6 bases at V and 5 bases at J, leaving 5 bases unmatched. The DNA for the CDR3 is TGTGCCAGCAGAAAGCGGGAGGGGGGAGATACGCAGTATTTT. Its translation is CASRKREGGDTQYF.

This rearrangement joins TRBV11-2 to TRBJ2-7; D is ambiguous. The CDR3 sequence is 11 residues long. The ends were cut back, 7 bases at V and 2 bases at J, with 6 bases in the middle. Germline V gene sequence: CDR1 SGHAT, CDR2 FQNNGV. CDR3 bases: TGTGCCAGCACCGAAGCCTACGAGCAGTACTTC. Protein sequence: CASTEAYEQYF.

The V and J genes are TRBV9 and TRBJ2-1; 9 bases map to TRBD1. This CDR3 has 16 residues. Germline V CDR1 and CDR2: SGDLS, YYNGEE. The V gene end was trimmed by 3 bases and the J gene end by 7 bases; junction bases not matched to a gene: 11. The CDR3 sequence is CASSGLGTGRWNEQFF. The CDR3 nucleotides read TGTGCCAGCAGCGGGCTTGGGACAGGGAGGTGGAATGAGCAGTTCTTC.

CDR3 region: CSAGGLAEEQFF. DNA for the CDR3: TGCAGCGCCGGGGGACTAGCGGAAGAGCAGTTCTTC. The chain is built from TRBV29-1 and TRBJ2-1; 11 bases map to TRBD2. Losses at the gene ends were 7 bases for V and 10 bases for J; bases not matched to a gene: 6. This CDR3 is built from 12 residues. Germline CDR1 reads SQVTM; CDR2 reads ANQGSEA.

The genes are TRBV10-1 and TRBJ2-2; the D gene is possibly TRBD2 (7 bases). V shed 4 bases and J shed 4 bases, with 13 bases lying between them. The length of the CDR3 is 15 residues. CDR1 and CDR2 (germline): WNHNN, SYGVQD (reference sequence). DNA of the CDR3: TGCGCCAGCAGTGCGGGGGGCGCGGGCACCGGGGAGCTGTTTTTT. It encodes CASSAGGAGTGELFF.

The V and J genes are TRBV6-2 or TRBV6-3 and TRBJ1-2; D remains ambiguous. CDR1 and CDR2 (germline): MNHEY, SVGEGT. The CDR3 contains 13 residues. Trimming shortened V by 5 bases and J by 4 bases, and 11 bases separated the two germline ends. The CDR3 region is CASSPGSAYGYTF. DNA for the CDR3: TGTGCCAGCAGTCCCGGCTCGGCCTATGGCTACACCTTC.

This chain joins TRBV5-4 and TRBJ1-2; tentative D call: TRBD1 (5 bases). Germline V lookup: CDR1 SGHNT, CDR2 YYREEE (reference sequence). V gave up 0 bases and J gave up 6 bases, with 9 bases separating them. The length of the CDR3 is 13 residues. The CDR3 sequence is CASSLDYRNGYTF. For the CDR3, the DNA is TGTGCCAGCAGCTTGGATTACAGGAATGGCTACACCTTC.

The genes are TRBV5-1 and TRBJ2-3; 9 nucleotides agree with TRBD1. Losses at the gene ends were 3 bases for V and 4 bases for J; bases not matched to a gene: 6. There are 15 residues in the CDR3. CDR1 is SGHRS and CDR2 is YFSETQ in the germline V gene. DNA of the CDR3: TGCGCCAGCAGCTCGGGACAGGGAGGGCCAGATACGCAGTATTTT. Residues: CASSSGQGGPDTQYF.

The genes are TRBV4-2 and TRBJ2-3; 9 bases line up with TRBD2. The CDR3 totals 16 residues. Looked up from germline, CDR1 is LGHNA and CDR2 is YNFKEQ. J was trimmed by 2 bases and V by 4 bases; bases with no gene match: 7. The CDR3 nucleotides read TGTGCCAGCAGCCCTTTGACTAGCGGATCCACAGATACGCAGTATTTT. Translation: CASSPLTSGSTDTQYF.

The V call is TRBV2, the J call TRBJ1-2; D is ambiguous. This CDR3 is 13 amino acids long. V shed 1 base and J shed 8 bases, with 11 bases lying between them. Per the germline V gene, CDR1 is SNHLY and CDR2 is FYNNEI. Here the CDR3 reads CASSEGAGGGYTF. CDR3 DNA: TGTGCCAGCAGTGAAGGGGCAGGCGGGGGCTACACCTTC. The complete variable domain, with remaining parts taken from reference TRBV2 and TRBJ1-2, reads EPEVTQTPSHQVTQMGQEVILRCVPISNHLYFYWYRQILGQKVEFLVSFYNNEISEKSEIFDDQFSVERPDGSNFTLKIRSTKLEDSAMYFCASSEGAGGGYTFGSGTRLTVV.

The J gene is TRBJ2-3, the V gene TRBV7-2, with D unresolved. CDR1 is SGHTA and CDR2 is FQGNSA in the germline V gene. The CDR3 runs 12 residues. With 3 bases removed from V and 2 bases from J, the gap between germline ends came to 3 bases. CDR3 loop: CASSFITDTQYF. The CDR3 DNA follows: TGTGCCAGCAGCTTTATCACAGATACGCAGTATTTT.